This TCR beta chain came from a study of T cell responses to AZD1222 COVID-19 vaccine. Study observations and caveats: Donors, mostly white British, included more females; clonal diversity was possibly underestimated. Recipients of AZD1222 seropositive at baseline numbered only 5 or 6. Spike-wide vaccine-associated CD4 TCRs dominated at 160-218 and 743-854.

Using immunoSEQ multiplex PCR, the repertoire was profiled, and TCRdb retains in-frame clones only, with some absent. The data show 100,000 to 130,000 clones, with roughly 90% seen just once and 3% to 3.5% held by the top ten. The CDR3 is 15 residues long. Germline CDR1 SNHLY, CDR2 FYNNEI. Trimming left V 2 bases short and J 2 bases short, with 10 bases between. In the case of this clone: The antigen remains undetermined.

The specimen comprised peripheral blood, sampled on day 0 of MenACWY control vaccination. The rearrangement uses TRBV2 and TRBJ2-1, with D hard to call. This TCR derives from an adult in good health. CDR3 in amino acids: CASSEPGAPYNEQFF. DNA of the CDR3: TGTGCCAGCAGTGAACCGGGCGCCCCCTACAATGAGCAGTTCTTC. The full variable domain, with the rest looked up from reference TRBV2 and TRBJ2-1, is EPEVTQTPSHQVTQMGQEVILRCVPISNHLYFYWYRQILGQKVEFLVSFYNNEISEKSEIFDDQFSVERPDGSNFTLKIRSTKLEDSAMYFCASSEPGAPYNEQFFGPGTRLTVL.